This TCR beta chain was profiled in a study of OX40 agonist ivuxolimab in advanced cancers. The overall study: Partial responses, seen in three patients, involved one hepatocellular carcinoma and two cutaneous melanomas.

This clone has just a few counts. Antigen specificity is unknown. Broader study findings: No determination was made of the antigen specificity of the expanded peripheral T cells. Averaged across samples, CD8+ T cells carried more expanded clones than CD4+ did.

Here immunoSEQ multiplex PCR was the method, and the copy in TCRdb shows in-frame clones only, minus some. The data hold over 55,000 clones, with 75% to 85% observed a single time. There are 14 residues in the CDR3. Looked up from germline, CDR1 is SEHNR and CDR2 is FQNEAQ (reference sequence). Trimming cost V 4 bases and J 7 bases, with 13 bases left between them. With baseline, cycle 4 day 1, and cycle 7 day 1 as timepoints, blood was sampled. The sample here was CD4+ or CD8+ T cells sorted from blood, taken in a trial of the OX40 agonist ivuxolimab. The source is an adult with an advanced solid tumor such as melanoma, head and neck, liver or kidney cancer. V is TRBV7-9 and J is TRBJ1-4; a weak D match, TRBD1 (5 bases). The CDR3 DNA follows: TGTGCCAGCAGCTCGCAGGGAGCGGGTGAAAAACTGTTTTTT. It translates to CASSSQGAGEKLFF. Full variable domain (remainder filled in from reference TRBV7-9 and TRBJ1-4): DTGVSQNPRHKITKRGQNVTFRCDPISEHNRLYWYRQTLGQGPEFLTYFQNEAQLEKSRLLSDRFSAERPKGSFSTLEIQRTEQGDSAMYLCASSSQGAGEKLFFGSGTQLSVL.